This record looks at one T cell receptor (beta chain) sequence and its context. The data are from a study of blood T cell repertoires in COVID-19. Study-level background: Italy, Spain and the United States were the sources of the convalescent and acute COVID-19 samples. In each case, the material was cDNA or gDNA derived from T cells, B-cell-depleted T cells, or PBMCs.

As originally analysed: Quantification of nucleated cells was approximated via reference gene primer amplification. Sequenced by immunoSEQ multiplex PCR; TCRdb stores in-frame clones only, minus some. That table supplies the V and J calls and clone size; D and trimming were determined from the DNA. Of 200,000 to 250,000 clones detected, around 81% appear once; the ten largest clones hold about 2.9%. This CDR3 has 14 amino acids. From germline, CDR1 is SGHNT and CDR2 YYREEE (reference sequence). The V and J ends lost 0 bases and 6 bases respectively, with 10 bases between them. This receptor was obtained from a woman in her twenties or thirties who had recovered from COVID-19. This sequence joins TRBV5-4 and TRBJ2-1, with D possibly matching TRBD2 (6 bases). Sequencing was performed on peripheral blood. The DNA of the CDR3 is TGTGCCAGCAGCTTGGTCACTAGCAGCAATGAGCAGTTCTTC. Amino acid sequence: CASSLVTSSNEQFF.